A selection of T cell receptor beta chains follows, all from one sample in a study of vaccination effects on CD4 cells after COVID-19. Generated by immunoSEQ multiplex PCR, the TCRdb table keeps only in-frame clones and is missing some. The data show tens of thousands of clones, with approximately 70% seen just once and roughly 5.5% held by the top ten. These TCRs' antigens remain unknown. The specimen comprised CD4+ T cells from PBMCs cultured without peptide, sampled before COVID-19 vaccination. These receptor sequences come from a human donor who received a COVID-19 vaccine. CDR3s include the opening cysteine and the closing phenylalanine or tryptophan. D genes are given only for firm matches. For some rows the clone size is stated as once, few or many, or as a class when expanded; others skip it.

TRBD2	TRBV5-4	.	TRBJ2-1	CASSPQGAGVNYNEQFF	TGTGCCAGCAGCCCCCAAGGGGCGGGAGTAAATTACAATGAGCAGTTCTTC
.	TRBV6-5	.	TRBJ2-5	CASRITGFQETQYF	TGTGCCAGCAGGATAACAGGGTTCCAAGAGACCCAGTACTTC
.	TRBV5-5	.	TRBJ2-7	CASSLELQGPYEQYF	TGTGCCAGCAGCTTGGAGTTGCAGGGCCCCTACGAGCAGTACTTC
.	TRBV6-5	.	TRBJ2-1	CASSYAYGEGGEQFF	TGTGCCAGCAGTTACGCGTATGGGGAAGGGGGTGAGCAGTTCTTC
TRBD2	TRBV4-2	.	TRBJ2-6	CASSQDLAGGSGANVLTF	TGTGCCAGCAGCCAAGATCTAGCGGGGGGCTCTGGGGCCAACGTCCTGACTTTC
.	TRBV18	once	TRBJ1-1	CASSPFQETEAFF	TGTGCCAGCTCACCATTTCAGGAAACTGAAGCTTTCTTT
.	TRBV30	.	TRBJ1-5	CAWSSELNQPQHF	TGTGCCTGGAGTTCAGAGCTCAATCAGCCCCAGCATTTT
.	TRBV6-2/TRBV6-3	.	TRBJ2-5	CASSYRQGSQYF	TGTGCCAGCAGTTACAGGCAGGGGTCCCAGTACTTC
.	TRBV7-2	.	TRBJ1-2	CASSYGTNYGYTF	TGTGCCAGCAGCTACGGGACTAACTATGGCTACACCTTC
.	TRBV21-1	few	TRBJ2-2	CASSTPNTGELFF	TGTGCCAGCAGCACGCCGAACACCGGGGAGCTGTTTTTT
.	TRBV5-4	.	TRBJ2-7	CASSLDPPASYEQYF	TGTGCCAGCAGCTTGGACCCACCTGCGTCCTACGAGCAGTACTTC
TRBD1	TRBV19	.	TRBJ2-1	CASSPTGGSVTNEQFF	TGTGCCAGTAGCCCGACAGGGGGATCGGTCACGAATGAGCAGTTCTTC
.	TRBV6-5	.	TRBJ1-1	CASSYPNREDEAFF	TGTGCCAGCAGTTACCCAAACAGGGAGGATGAAGCTTTCTTT
.	TRBV30	few	TRBJ1-5	CAWKQGRNSNQPQHF	TGTGCCTGGAAACAAGGGAGGAATAGCAATCAGCCCCAGCATTTT
TRBD1	TRBV5-4	.	TRBJ1-1	CASSLGDRGKTFF	TGTGCCAGCAGCTTGGGGGACAGGGGCAAAACTTTCTTT
.	TRBV30	.	TRBJ2-6	CAWRRGTTGANVLTF	TGTGCCTGGAGAAGAGGGACCACTGGGGCCAACGTCCTGACTTTC
.	TRBV5-1	.	TRBJ2-5	CASSLGGGQKETQYF	TGCGCCAGCAGCTTGGGGGGCGGACAGAAAGAGACCCAGTACTTC
.	TRBV25-1	.	TRBJ2-7	CASSESTGRQPYEQYF	TGTGCCAGCAGTGAGTCTACGGGCAGGCAACCCTACGAGCAGTACTTC
TRBD2	TRBV5-1	.	TRBJ2-3	CASSLAWRNSGGLTDTQYF	TGCGCCAGCAGCTTGGCGTGGAGGAATAGCGGGGGACTCACAGATACGCAGTATTTT
.	TRBV5-4	.	TRBJ1-4	CASSLQGTTNEKLFF	TGTGCCAGCAGCCTACAGGGAACAACTAATGAAAAACTGTTTTTT
.	TRBV3-1/TRBV3-2	.	TRBJ2-7	CASSLPTASYEQYF	TGTGCCAGCAGCCTCCCGACGGCCTCCTACGAGCAGTACTTC
TRBD2	TRBV28	.	TRBJ2-3	CASSLAGGPTDTQYF	TGTGCCAGCAGCTTAGCGGGGGGGCCTACAGATACGCAGTATTTT
.	TRBV19	.	TRBJ2-2	CASTPRGRVPGELFF	TGTGCCAGTACCCCGAGGGGGAGGGTCCCCGGGGAGCTGTTTTTT
TRBD2	TRBV4-1	.	TRBJ2-3	CASSQERDLAGPSTDTQYF	TGCGCCAGCAGCCAAGAAAGGGATCTAGCGGGGCCTAGCACAGATACGCAGTATTTT
.	TRBV19	.	TRBJ1-1	CASSMVGPEAFF	TGTGCCAGTAGTATGGTAGGGCCTGAAGCTTTCTTT
.	TRBV18	.	TRBJ2-3	CASSPFAGAPTDTQYF	TGTGCCAGCTCACCATTTGCGGGGGCACCCACAGATACGCAGTATTTT
TRBD1	TRBV27	.	TRBJ2-7	CASRLAGTGEGEQYF	TGTGCCAGCAGATTAGCCGGGACAGGGGAGGGCGAGCAGTACTTC
.	TRBV12-3/TRBV12-4	.	TRBJ1-2	CASSALGHYGYTF	TGTGCCAGCAGTGCCTTAGGACACTATGGCTACACCTTC
.	TRBV9	.	TRBJ2-5	CASSVGVQGETQYF	TGTGCCAGCAGCGTAGGAGTCCAGGGGGAGACCCAGTACTTC
.	TRBV9	once	TRBJ1-2	CASSVEPGSNYGYTF	TGTGCCAGCAGCGTAGAGCCAGGCTCTAACTATGGCTACACCTTC
.	TRBV19	.	TRBJ1-2	CASSDRVGSGYTF	TGTGCCAGTAGTGACCGGGTCGGGTCAGGCTACACCTTC
.	TRBV18	.	TRBJ2-5	CASSRDFQETQYF	TGTGCCAGCTCACGGGACTTCCAAGAGACCCAGTACTTC
.	TRBV28	once	TRBJ2-5	CASSRTGRTQYF	TGTGCCAGCAGTCGCACAGGACGGACCCAGTACTTC
.	TRBV6-2/TRBV6-3	.	TRBJ1-2	CASSYSKGSGYTF	TGTGCCAGCAGTTACTCGAAAGGGAGCGGCTACACCTTC
TRBD1	TRBV30	.	TRBJ1-1	CAYHRGLRTEAFF	TGTGCCTACCACAGGGGGCTGCGCACTGAAGCTTTCTTT
.	TRBV4-1	.	TRBJ2-6	CASSQDLAAGANVLTF	TGCGCCAGCAGCCAAGATCTGGCAGCTGGGGCCAACGTCCTGACTTTC
.	TRBV14	.	TRBJ1-6	CASSQGSGQNSPLHF	TGTGCCAGCAGCCAAGGGTCAGGGCAGAATTCACCCCTCCACTTT
.	TRBV5-1	.	TRBJ2-1	CASSAGTGWDEQFF	TGCGCCAGCAGCGCTGGCACTGGCTGGGATGAGCAGTTCTTC
.	TRBV3-1/TRBV3-2	.	TRBJ2-2	CASSQVWPGIRTGELFF	TGTGCCAGCAGCCAAGTTTGGCCGGGGATAAGAACCGGGGAGCTGTTTTTT